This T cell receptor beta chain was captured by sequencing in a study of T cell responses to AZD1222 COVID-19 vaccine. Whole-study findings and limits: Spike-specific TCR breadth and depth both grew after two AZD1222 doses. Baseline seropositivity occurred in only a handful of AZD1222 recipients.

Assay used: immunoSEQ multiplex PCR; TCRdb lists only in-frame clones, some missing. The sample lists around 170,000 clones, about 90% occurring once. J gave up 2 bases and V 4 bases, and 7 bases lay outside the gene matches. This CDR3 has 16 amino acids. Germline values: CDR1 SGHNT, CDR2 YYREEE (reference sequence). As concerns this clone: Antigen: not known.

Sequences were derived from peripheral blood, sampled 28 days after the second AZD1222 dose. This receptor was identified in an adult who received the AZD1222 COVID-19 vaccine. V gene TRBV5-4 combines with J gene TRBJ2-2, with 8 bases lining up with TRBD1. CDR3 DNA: TGTGCCAGCAGCCAAAGGACAGGGAGAAACACCGGGGAGCTGTTTTTT. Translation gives CASSQRTGRNTGELFF.